What follows describes a single T cell receptor (beta chain). Its target is not known. The data derive from a study of shared clonotypes between healthy human individuals. General study points: Generation probabilities of non-shared clonotypes were lower (relative to those shared by all four donors).

Germline CDR1 MNHEY, CDR2 SMNVEV (reference sequence). Unmatched junction bases numbered 9, after V lost 6 bases and J lost 0 bases. The CDR3 covers 18 residues. Assay: immunoSEQ multiplex PCR; the TCRdb copy retains only in-frame clones and omits some. The profile covers 1.5 million to 2.5 million clones, with about 95% appearing a single time and more than 0.95% taken by the ten largest. It was CD45RO-negative cells, positively selected for CCR7, that made up naive CD8 cells, with terminally differentiated effector memory CD45RA+ cells excluded. The source material was naive CD8+ T cells sorted from blood. The V and J genes are TRBV27 and TRBJ1-3; 12 bases map to TRBD1. The TCR comes from a man between 18 and 35 years old in good health. CDR3 bases: TGTGCCAGCAGAGAAGGGACAGGGGGCTTCAGCTCTGGAAACACCATATATTTT. The encoded protein is CASREGTGGFSSGNTIYF.